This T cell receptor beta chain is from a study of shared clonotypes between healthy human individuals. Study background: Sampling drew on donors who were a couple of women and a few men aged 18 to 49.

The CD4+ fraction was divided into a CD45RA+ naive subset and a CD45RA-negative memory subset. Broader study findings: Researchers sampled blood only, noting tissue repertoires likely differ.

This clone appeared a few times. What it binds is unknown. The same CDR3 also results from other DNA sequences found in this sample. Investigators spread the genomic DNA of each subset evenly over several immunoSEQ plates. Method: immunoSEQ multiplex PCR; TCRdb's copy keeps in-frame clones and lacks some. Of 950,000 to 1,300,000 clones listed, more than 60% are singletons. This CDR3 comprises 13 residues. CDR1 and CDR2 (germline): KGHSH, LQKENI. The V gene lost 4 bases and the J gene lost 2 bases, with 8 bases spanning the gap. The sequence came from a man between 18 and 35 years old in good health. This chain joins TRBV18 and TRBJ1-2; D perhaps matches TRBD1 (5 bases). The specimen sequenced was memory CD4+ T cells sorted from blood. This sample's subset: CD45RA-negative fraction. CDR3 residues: CASSLDRNYGYTF. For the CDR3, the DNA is TGTGCCAGCTCACTAGACAGAAACTATGGCTACACCTTC.